The source of this T cell receptor beta chain is a study of blood T cell repertoires in COVID-19. The table came from immunoSEQ multiplex PCR; TCRdb's copy has only in-frame clones and leaves some out. The data hold 200,000 to 300,000 clones, with about 87% observed a single time. The CDR3 contains 16 residues. V lost 2 bases to trimming and J lost 9 bases, with 20 bases between them. Germline CDR1 PRHDT, CDR2 FYEKMQ (reference sequence). The receptor was derived from a woman in her sixties with COVID-19, enrolled during active disease. What was sequenced was peripheral blood. V usage is TRBV13 and J usage is TRBJ1-3; no clear D. This CDR3 reads CASSLFSGWEEITIYF. The CDR3 region has the DNA TGTGCCAGCAGCTTATTTTCTGGATGGGAGGAAATCACCATATATTTT.